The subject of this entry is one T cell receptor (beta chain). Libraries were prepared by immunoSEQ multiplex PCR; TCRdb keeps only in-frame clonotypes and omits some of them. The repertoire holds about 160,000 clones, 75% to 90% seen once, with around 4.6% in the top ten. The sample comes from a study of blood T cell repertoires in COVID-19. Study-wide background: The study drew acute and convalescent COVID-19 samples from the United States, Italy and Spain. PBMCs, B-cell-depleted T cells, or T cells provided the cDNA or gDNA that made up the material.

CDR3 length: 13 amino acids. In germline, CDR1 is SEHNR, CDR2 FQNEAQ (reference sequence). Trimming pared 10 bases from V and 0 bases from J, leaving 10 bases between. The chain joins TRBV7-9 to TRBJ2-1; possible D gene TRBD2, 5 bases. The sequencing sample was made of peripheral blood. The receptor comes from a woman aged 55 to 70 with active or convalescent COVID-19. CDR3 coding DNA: TGTGCCACCGGGGTGAGCTCCTACAATGAGCAGTTCTTC. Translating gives CATGVSSYNEQFF.